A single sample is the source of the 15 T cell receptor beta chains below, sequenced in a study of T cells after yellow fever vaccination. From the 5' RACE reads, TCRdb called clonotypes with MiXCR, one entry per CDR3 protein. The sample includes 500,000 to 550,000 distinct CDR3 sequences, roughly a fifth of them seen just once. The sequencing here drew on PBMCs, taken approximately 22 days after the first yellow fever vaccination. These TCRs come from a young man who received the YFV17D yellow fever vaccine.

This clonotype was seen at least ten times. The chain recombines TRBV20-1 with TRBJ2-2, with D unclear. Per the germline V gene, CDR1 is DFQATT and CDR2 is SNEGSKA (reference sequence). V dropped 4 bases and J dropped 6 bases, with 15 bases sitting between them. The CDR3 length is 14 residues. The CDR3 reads CSATTPNTAGELFF. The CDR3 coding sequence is TGCAGTGCTACCACACCAAATACGGCCGGGGAGCTGTTTTTT.

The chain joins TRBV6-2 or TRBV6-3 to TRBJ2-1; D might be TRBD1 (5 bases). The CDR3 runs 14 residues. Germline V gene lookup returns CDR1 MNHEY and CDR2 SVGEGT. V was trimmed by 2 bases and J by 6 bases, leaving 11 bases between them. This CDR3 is CASSYGRQPNEQFF. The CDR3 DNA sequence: TGTGCCAGCAGTTACGGTCGACAGCCCAATGAGCAGTTCTTC.

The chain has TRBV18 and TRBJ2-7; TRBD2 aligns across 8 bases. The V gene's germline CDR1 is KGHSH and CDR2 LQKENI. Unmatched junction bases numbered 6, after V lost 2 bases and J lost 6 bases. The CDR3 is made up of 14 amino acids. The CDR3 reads CASSPTGGVSEQYV. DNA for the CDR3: TGTGCCAGCTCACCAACGGGAGGGGTAAGCGAGCAGTACGTC.

In DNA, the CDR3 is TGCGCCAGCAGCTTCTCTAGCGGACCCTACGAGCAGTACTTC. Residues: CASSFSSGPYEQYF. V usage is TRBV5-1 and J usage is TRBJ2-7; 7 bases fit TRBD2. The CDR3 extends over 14 amino acids. Per germline, CDR1 SGHRS and CDR2 YFSETQ. The junction had 4 bases not matched to a gene; V was cut back by 2 bases and J by 2 bases.

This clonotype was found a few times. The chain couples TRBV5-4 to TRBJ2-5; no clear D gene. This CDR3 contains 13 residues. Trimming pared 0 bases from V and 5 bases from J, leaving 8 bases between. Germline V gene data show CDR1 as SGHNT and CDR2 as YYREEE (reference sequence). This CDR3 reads CASSLELSETQYF. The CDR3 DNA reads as TGTGCCAGCAGCTTGGAGTTGTCGGAGACCCAGTACTTC.

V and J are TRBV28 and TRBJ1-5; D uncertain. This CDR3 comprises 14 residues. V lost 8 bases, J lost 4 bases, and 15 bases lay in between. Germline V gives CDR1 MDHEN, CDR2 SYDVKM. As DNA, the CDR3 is TGTGCCAGCTATCCAGCGGGCCTGAATCAGCCCCAGCATTTT. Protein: CASYPAGLNQPQHF.

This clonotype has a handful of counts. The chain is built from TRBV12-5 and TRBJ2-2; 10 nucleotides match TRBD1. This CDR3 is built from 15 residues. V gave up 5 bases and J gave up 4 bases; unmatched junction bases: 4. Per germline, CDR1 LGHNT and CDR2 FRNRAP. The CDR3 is CASGLGTGVTGELFF. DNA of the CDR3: TGTGCTAGTGGTCTCGGGACAGGGGTCACCGGGGAGCTGTTTTTT.

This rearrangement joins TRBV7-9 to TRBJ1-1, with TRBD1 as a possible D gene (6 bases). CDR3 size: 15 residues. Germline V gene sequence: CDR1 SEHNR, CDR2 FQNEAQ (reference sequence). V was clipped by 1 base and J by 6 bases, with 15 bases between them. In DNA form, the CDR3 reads TGTGCCAGCAGCTTAGGGGGACACTCGGAACCTGAAGCTTTCTTT. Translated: CASSLGGHSEPEAFF.

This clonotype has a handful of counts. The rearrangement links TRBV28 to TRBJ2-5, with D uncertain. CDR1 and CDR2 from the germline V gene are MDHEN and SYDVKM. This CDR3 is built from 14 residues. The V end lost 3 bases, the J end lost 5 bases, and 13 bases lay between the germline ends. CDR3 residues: CASSLTAGVETQYF. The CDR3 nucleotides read TGTGCCAGCAGTTTGACGGCCGGCGTGGAGACCCAGTACTTC.

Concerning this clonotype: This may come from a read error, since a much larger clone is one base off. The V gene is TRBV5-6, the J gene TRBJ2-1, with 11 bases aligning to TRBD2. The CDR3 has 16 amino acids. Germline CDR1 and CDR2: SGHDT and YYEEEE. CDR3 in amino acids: CTGTSGGPFSYNEQFF. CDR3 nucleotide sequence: TGTACCGGAACTAGCGGGGGCCCTTTCTCCTACAATGAGCAGTTCTTC. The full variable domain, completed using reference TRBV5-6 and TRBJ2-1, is DAGVTQSPTHLIKTRGQQVTLRCSPKSGHDTVSWYQQALGQGPQFIFQYYEEEERQRGNFPDRFSGHQFPNYSSELNVNALLLGDSALYLCTGTSGGPFSYNEQFFGPGTRLTVL.

The CDR3 DNA reads TGCAGTGCCACCCCTCAGTACGAGCAGTACTTC. Translating it yields CSATPQYEQYF. The rearrangement uses TRBV20-1 and TRBJ2-7; no reliable D call. CDR1 and CDR2 from the germline V gene are DFQATT and SNEGSKA (reference sequence). This CDR3 is 11 amino acids long. V lost 6 bases to trimming and J lost 4 bases, with 10 bases between them.

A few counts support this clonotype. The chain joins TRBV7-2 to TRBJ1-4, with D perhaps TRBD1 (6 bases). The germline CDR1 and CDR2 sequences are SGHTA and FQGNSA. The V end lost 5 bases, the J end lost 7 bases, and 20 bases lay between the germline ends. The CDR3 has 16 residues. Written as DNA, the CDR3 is TGTGCCAGCAGCCACTTCCCGAGGGCCAGGGGTGAAAAACTGTTTTTT. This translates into CASSHFPRARGEKLFF.

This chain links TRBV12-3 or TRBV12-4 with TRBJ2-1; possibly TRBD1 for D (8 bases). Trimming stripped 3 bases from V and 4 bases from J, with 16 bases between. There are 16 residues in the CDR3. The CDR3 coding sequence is TGTGCCAGCAGTTTCTTCGGACAGGGAGGGTACAATGAGCAGTTCTTC. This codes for CASSFFGQGGYNEQFF.

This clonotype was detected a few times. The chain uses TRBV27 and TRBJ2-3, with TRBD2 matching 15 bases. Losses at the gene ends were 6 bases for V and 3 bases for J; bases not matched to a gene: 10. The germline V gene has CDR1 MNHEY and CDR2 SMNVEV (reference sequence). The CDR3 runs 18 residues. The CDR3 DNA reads TGTGCCAGCAGCCCCGGGACTAGCGGGGGGTATGGGACAGATACGCAGTATTTT. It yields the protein CASSPGTSGGYGTDTQYF.

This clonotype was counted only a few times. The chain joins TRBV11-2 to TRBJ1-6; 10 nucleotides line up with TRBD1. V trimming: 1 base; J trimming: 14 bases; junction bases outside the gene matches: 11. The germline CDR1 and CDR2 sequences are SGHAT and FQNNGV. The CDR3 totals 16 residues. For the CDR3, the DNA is TGTGCCAGCAGCTTAGGGGGACAGGGGTTCTCGGATTCCCTCCACTTT. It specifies CASSLGGQGFSDSLHF. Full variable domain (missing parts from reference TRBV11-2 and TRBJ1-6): EAGVAQSPRYKIIEKRQSVAFWCNPISGHATLYWYQQILGQGPKLLIQFQNNGVVDDSQLPKDRFSAERLKGVDSTLKIQPAKLEDSAVYLCASSLGGQGFSDSLHFGNGTRLTVT.